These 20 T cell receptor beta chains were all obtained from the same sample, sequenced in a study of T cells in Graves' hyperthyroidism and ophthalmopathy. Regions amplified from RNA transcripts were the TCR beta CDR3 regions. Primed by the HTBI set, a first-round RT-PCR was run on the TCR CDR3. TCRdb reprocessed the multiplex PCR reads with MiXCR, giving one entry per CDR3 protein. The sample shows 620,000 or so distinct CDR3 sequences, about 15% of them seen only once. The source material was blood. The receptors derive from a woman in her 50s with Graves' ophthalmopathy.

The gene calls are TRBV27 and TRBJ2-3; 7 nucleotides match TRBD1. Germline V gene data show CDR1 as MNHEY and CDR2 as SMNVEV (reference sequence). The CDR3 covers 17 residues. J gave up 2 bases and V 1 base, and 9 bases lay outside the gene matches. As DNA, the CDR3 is TGTGCCAGCAGTTTATTACCCGGGACAGACCTCACAGATACGCAGTATTTT. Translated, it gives CASSLLPGTDLTDTQYF.

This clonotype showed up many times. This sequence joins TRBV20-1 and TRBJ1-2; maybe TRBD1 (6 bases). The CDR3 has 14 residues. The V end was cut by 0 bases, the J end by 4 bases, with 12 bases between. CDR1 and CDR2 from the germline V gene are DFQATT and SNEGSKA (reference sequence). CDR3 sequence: CSARDRVQGYGYTF. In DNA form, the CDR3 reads TGCAGTGCTAGAGATCGGGTACAGGGCTATGGCTACACCTTC.

CDR3 DNA sequence: TGTGCCAGCAGCTTTTATAGGGACAGCTCTGGAAACACCATATATTTT. Protein: CASSFYRDSSGNTIYF. The chain couples TRBV7-9 to TRBJ1-3, with 7 bases that match TRBD1. The CDR3 consists of 16 residues. CDR1 is SEHNR and CDR2 is FQNEAQ in the germline V gene (reference sequence). Trimming at V came to 3 bases and at J to 0 bases, leaving 5 bases not matched to a gene.

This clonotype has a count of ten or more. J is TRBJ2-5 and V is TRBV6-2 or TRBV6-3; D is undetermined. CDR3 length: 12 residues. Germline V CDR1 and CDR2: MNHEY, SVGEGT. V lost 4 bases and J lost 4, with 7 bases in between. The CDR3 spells CASSSSGETQYF. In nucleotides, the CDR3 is TGTGCCAGCAGTTCTAGTGGAGAGACCCAGTACTTC.

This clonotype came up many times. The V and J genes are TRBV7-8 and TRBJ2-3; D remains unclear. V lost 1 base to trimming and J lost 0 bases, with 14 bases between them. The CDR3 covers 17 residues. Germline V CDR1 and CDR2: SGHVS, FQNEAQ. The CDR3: CASSLVHRRPSTDTQYF. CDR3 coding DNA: TGTGCCAGCAGCTTAGTACACCGACGGCCTAGCACAGATACGCAGTATTTT.

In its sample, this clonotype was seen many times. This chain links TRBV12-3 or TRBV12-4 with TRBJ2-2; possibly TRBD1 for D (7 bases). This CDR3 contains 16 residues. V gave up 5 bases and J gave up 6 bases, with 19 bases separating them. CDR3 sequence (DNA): TGTGCCAGCAGTCCAAATCGGGGCAGGGGGGCCGGGGAGCTGTTTTTT. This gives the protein CASSPNRGRGAGELFF.

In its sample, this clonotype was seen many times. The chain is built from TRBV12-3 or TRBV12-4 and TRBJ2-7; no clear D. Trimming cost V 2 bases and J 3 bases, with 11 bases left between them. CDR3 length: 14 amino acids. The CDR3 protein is CASSLLAPLYEQYF. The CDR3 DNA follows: TGTGCCAGCAGTTTATTGGCACCGCTCTACGAGCAGTACTTC.

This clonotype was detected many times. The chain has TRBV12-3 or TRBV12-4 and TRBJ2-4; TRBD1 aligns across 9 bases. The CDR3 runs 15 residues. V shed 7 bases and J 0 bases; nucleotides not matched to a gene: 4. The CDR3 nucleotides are TGTGCCAGCATAGGGGACAGGGCAGCCAAAAACATTCAGTACTTC. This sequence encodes CASIGDRAAKNIQYF.

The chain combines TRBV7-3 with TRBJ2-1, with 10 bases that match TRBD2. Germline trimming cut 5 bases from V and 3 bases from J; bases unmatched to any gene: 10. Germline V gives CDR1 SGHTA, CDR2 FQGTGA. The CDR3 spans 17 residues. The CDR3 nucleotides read TGTGCCAGCAGCCCACTAGGCGCTAGCGGGAGCTACAATGAGCAGTTCTTC. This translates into CASSPLGASGSYNEQFF.

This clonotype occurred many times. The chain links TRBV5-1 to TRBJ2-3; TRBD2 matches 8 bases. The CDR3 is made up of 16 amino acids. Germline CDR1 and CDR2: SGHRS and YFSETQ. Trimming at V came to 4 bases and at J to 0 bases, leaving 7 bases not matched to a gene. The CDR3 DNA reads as TGCGCCAGCAGCCGGGAGGGAGCCGCTAGCACAGATACGCAGTATTTT. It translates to CASSREGAASTDTQYF.

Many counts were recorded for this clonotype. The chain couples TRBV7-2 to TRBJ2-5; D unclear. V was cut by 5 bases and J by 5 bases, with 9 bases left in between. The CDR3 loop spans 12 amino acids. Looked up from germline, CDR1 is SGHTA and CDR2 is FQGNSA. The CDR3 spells CASSRHGETQYF. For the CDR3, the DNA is TGTGCCAGCAGCAGGCATGGGGAGACCCAGTACTTC.

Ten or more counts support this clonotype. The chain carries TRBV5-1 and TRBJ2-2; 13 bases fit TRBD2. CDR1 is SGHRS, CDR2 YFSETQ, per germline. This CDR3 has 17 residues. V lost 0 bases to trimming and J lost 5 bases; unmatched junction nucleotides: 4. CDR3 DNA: TGCGCCAGCAGCTTGGGGACTAGCGGGAGTTCTACCGGGGAGCTGTTTTTT. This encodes CASSLGTSGSSTGELFF. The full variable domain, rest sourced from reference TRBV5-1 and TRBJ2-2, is KAGVTQTPRYLIKTRGQQVTLSCSPISGHRSVSWYQQTPGQGLQFLFEYFSETQRNKGNFPGRFSGRQFSNSRSEMNVSTLELGDSALYLCASSLGTSGSSTGELFFGEGSRLTVL.

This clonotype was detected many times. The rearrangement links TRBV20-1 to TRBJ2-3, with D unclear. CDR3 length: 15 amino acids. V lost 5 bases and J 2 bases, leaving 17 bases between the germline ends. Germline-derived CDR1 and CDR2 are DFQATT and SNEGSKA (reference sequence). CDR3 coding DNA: TGCAGTGCTGGACCTGACGGGCCTTACACAGATACGCAGTATTTT. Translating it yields CSAGPDGPYTDTQYF.

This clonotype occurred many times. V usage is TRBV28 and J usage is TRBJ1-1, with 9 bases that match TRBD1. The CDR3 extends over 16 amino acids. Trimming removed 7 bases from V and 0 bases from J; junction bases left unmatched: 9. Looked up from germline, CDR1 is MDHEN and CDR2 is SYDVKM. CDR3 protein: CASNEGTGIMNTEAFF. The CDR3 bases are TGTGCCAGCAACGAAGGGACAGGGATTATGAACACTGAAGCTTTCTTT.

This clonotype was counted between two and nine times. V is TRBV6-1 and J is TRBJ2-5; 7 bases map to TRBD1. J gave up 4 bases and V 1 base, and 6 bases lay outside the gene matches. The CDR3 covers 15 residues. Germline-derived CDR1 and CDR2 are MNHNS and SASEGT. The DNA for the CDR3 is TGTGCCAGCAGTGAAGGAGACAGGGACGCAGAGACCCAGTACTTC. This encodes CASSEGDRDAETQYF.

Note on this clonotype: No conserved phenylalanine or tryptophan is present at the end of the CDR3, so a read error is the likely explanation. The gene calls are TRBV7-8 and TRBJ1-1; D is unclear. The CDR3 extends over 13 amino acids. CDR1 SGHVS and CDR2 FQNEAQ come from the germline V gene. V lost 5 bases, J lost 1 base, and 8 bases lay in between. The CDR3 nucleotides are TGTGCCAGCAGCCGAACAAGGAACACTGAAGCTTTCTCT. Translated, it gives CASSRTRNTEAFS.

CDR3 residues: CASSLGAASFYGYTF. CDR3 coding DNA: TGTGCCAGCAGCTTAGGCGCCGCCTCCTTTTATGGCTACACCTTC. The gene calls are TRBV7-2 and TRBJ1-2; the D is unclear. The CDR3 loop spans 15 amino acids. Trimming removed 1 base at V and 5 bases at J, with 14 bases between. Germline V gives CDR1 SGHTA, CDR2 FQGNSA.

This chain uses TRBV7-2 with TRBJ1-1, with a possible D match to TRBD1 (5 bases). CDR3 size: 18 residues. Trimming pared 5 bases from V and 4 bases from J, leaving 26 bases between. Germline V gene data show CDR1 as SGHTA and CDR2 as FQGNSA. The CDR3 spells CASSGPGRGFGVGTEAFF. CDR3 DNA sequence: TGTGCCAGCAGCGGACCGGGACGGGGATTCGGTGTAGGCACTGAAGCTTTCTTT.

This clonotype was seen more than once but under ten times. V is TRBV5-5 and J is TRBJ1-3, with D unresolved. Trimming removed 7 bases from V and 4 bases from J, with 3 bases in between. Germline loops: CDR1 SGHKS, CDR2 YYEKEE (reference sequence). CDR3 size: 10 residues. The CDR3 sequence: CASLGNTIYF. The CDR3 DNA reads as TGTGCCAGCTTGGGAAACACCATATATTTT.

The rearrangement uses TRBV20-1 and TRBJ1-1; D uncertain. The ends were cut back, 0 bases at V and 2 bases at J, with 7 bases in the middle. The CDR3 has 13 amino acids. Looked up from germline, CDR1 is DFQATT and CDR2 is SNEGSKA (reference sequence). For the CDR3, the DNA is TGCAGTGCTAGAGAAGTATTAAACACTGAAGCTTTCTTT. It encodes CSAREVLNTEAFF.